Shown below are 7 T cell receptor beta chains from a single sample sequenced in a study of shared clonotypes between healthy human individuals. Only in-frame clones appear in the TCRdb table, and some are missing; sequencing was by immunoSEQ multiplex PCR. This table holds roughly 500,000 clones, 81% found once. Sequenced material: PBMCs. These receptors came from a woman between 40 and 55 years old in good health. Some clones in this sample may be carry-over from other donors' samples.

V gene TRBV7-2 combines with J gene TRBJ2-5; TRBD2 agrees at 7 bases. The junction had 5 bases not matched to a gene; V was cut back by 0 bases and J by 7 bases. This CDR3 has 14 amino acids. Germline values: CDR1 SGHTA, CDR2 FQGNSA. The CDR3 sequence: CASSLASREATQYF. CDR3 nucleotides: TGTGCCAGCAGCTTAGCGTCCCGGGAGGCGACCCAGTACTTC. The full variable domain, its missing parts supplied by reference TRBV7-2 and TRBJ2-5, is GAGVSQSPSNKVTEKGKDVELRCDPISGHTALYWYRQSLGQGLEFLIYFQGNSAPDKSGLPSDRFSAERTGGSVSTLTIQRTQQEDSAVYLCASSLASREATQYFGPGTRLLVL.

The gene calls are TRBV6-1 and TRBJ1-5; unclear D gene. The germline V gene has CDR1 MNHNS and CDR2 SASEGT. Trimming took 11 bases from V and 5 from J, leaving 13 bases between them. The CDR3 totals 12 residues. Here the CDR3 DNA reads TGTGCCCTATGGGAGGGTCATCAGCCCCAGCATTTT. Translation gives CALWEGHQPQHF.

This chain uses TRBV7-9 with TRBJ1-4; 9 nucleotides match TRBD1. Germline loops: CDR1 SEHNR, CDR2 FQNEAQ (reference sequence). Losses at the gene ends were 1 base for V and 7 bases for J; bases not matched to a gene: 1. The CDR3 is made up of 14 amino acids. The CDR3 bases are TGTGCCAGCAGCTTAGAGGGACAGGGTGAAAAACTGTTTTTT. Its translation is CASSLEGQGEKLFF.

Regarding this clone: With only one base between it and a far larger clone, this is likely a read error. Other DNA sequences within the sample encode an identical CDR3. This chain joins TRBV7-3 and TRBJ1-1; the D is unclear. The CDR3 is made up of 14 amino acids. CDR1 and CDR2 from the germline V gene are SGHTA and FQGTGA. The chain's CDR3 is CASSLAGSHTEAFF. As DNA, the CDR3 is TGTGCCAGCAGCTTAGCGGGCAGCCACACTGAAGCTTTCTTC. The variable domain in full, with the rest retrieved from reference TRBV7-3 and TRBJ1-1, is GAGVSQTPSNKVTEKGKYVELRCDPISGHTALYWYRQSLGQGPEFLIYFQGTGAADDSGLPNDRFFAVRPEGSVSTLKIQRTERGDSAVYLCASSLAGSHTEAFFGQGTRLTVV.

V and J are TRBV6-1 and TRBJ2-7, with TRBD2 matching 10 bases. The CDR3 length is 15 residues. Losses at the gene ends were 3 bases for V and 5 bases for J; bases not matched to a gene: 7. From germline, CDR1 is MNHNS and CDR2 SASEGT. The CDR3 region is CASSDHSGRSDEQYF. CDR3 nucleotides: TGTGCCAGCAGTGATCATAGCGGGAGGTCTGACGAGCAGTACTTC.

V and J are TRBV27 and TRBJ2-7; TRBD2 agrees at 8 bases. This CDR3 has 16 amino acids. V was clipped by 5 bases and J by 3 bases; unmatched bases: 12. CDR1 MNHEY and CDR2 SMNVEV come from the germline V gene (reference sequence). The CDR3 nucleotides are TGTGCCAGCAGTCCGTCAGCGGGAGCCGATTTCTACGAGCAGTACTTC. Amino acids: CASSPSAGADFYEQYF.

The sample holds one count of this clone. The chain uses TRBV13 and TRBJ2-2; TRBD2 matches at 8 bases. Germline V CDR1 and CDR2: PRHDT, FYEKMQ (reference sequence). The ends lost 1 base at V and 1 base at J; junction bases unmatched: 2. The CDR3 length is 16 residues. For the CDR3, the DNA is TGTGCCAGCAGCTTAGAAGCGGGGGTGAACACCGGGGAGCTGTTTTTT. Amino acids: CASSLEAGVNTGELFF.